Below are 20 T cell receptor beta chains sequenced from a single sample in a study of blood T cell repertoires in COVID-19 (dated by TCRdb to the early 2020s). The method behind the library was the immunoSEQ multiplex PCR assay. As stored in TCRdb, this immuneACCESS dataset retains in-frame rearrangements with V and J assigned. A fraction of the clones does not appear; measured against another copy, unresolved V genes explain less than half of the discrepancy, and the remainder lacks a known reason. For this sample there are roughly 50,000 clones; 91% appear just once. Together, the top ten hold 5.5% to 6.5% of the sample. Input material: peripheral blood. The receptors derive from a man aged 50 to 60 with active COVID-19.

V usage is TRBV7-2 and J usage is TRBJ2-7; 7 nucleotides line up with TRBD1. The CDR3 contains 13 residues. With 5 bases clipped from V and 4 bases from J, the junction kept 5 bases outside the gene matches. Germline lookup yields CDR1 SGHTA and CDR2 FQGNSA. The chain's CDR3 is CASSPDRVYEQYF. The CDR3 coding sequence is TGTGCCAGCAGCCCCGACAGGGTTTACGAGCAGTACTTC.

This rearrangement joins TRBV6-5 to TRBJ1-1; D is undetermined. The CDR3 has 14 residues. Germline V gene sequence: CDR1 MNHEY, CDR2 SVGAGI. The V end was cut by 7 bases, the J end by 3 bases, with 15 bases between. CDR3 sequence: CASNLLVADTEAFF. CDR3 nucleotides: TGTGCCAGCAATCTTTTGGTTGCGGACACTGAAGCTTTCTTT.

V and J are TRBV30 and TRBJ2-3; 8 bases are a match to TRBD1. CDR1 is GTSNPN and CDR2 is SVGIG in the germline V gene (reference sequence). CDR3 length: 15 amino acids. V gave up 5 bases and J gave up 3 bases; unmatched junction bases: 10. CDR3 sequence reads: CAWANRGFGTDTQYF. The CDR3 nucleotides read TGTGCCTGGGCCAACAGGGGGTTCGGGACAGATACGCAGTATTTT.

The rearrangement joins TRBV6-1 to TRBJ2-7; possibly TRBD2 for D (6 bases). The V gene lost 2 bases and the J gene lost 2 bases, with 10 bases spanning the gap. The CDR3 is 14 residues long. Germline V gene sequence: CDR1 MNHNS, CDR2 SASEGT. CDR3 sequence (DNA): TGTGCCAGCAGTGAATTGGGGGGACCCTACGAGCAGTACTTC. Translation gives CASSELGGPYEQYF.

The genes are TRBV5-6 and TRBJ2-7; a possible D gene is TRBD1 (7 bases). Germline CDR1 is SGHDT and CDR2 is YYEEEE. The CDR3 sequence is 15 residues long. V was clipped by 1 base and J by 4 bases, with 15 bases between them. The CDR3 is CASSLNGGGRYEQYF. CDR3 nucleotide sequence: TGTGCCAGCAGCTTGAATGGAGGGGGCCGGTACGAGCAGTACTTC.

The rearrangement uses TRBV20-1 and TRBJ1-1; no firm D call. From germline, CDR1 is DFQATT and CDR2 SNEGSKA (reference sequence). V lost 3 bases and J lost 1, with 9 bases in between. The CDR3 extends over 13 amino acids. The chain's CDR3 is CSASSGKNTEAFF. The CDR3 nucleotides are TGCAGTGCTAGTTCGGGGAAGAACACTGAAGCTTTCTTT.

J is TRBJ1-3 and V is TRBV7-2; D is perhaps TRBD1 (5 bases). Per the germline V gene, CDR1 is SGHTA and CDR2 is FQGNSA. The germline V and J ends were trimmed by 8 bases and 2 bases, with 13 bases remaining between them. This CDR3 comprises 14 residues. This chain's CDR3 is CASGVGGAGNTIYF. CDR3 nucleotides: TGTGCCAGCGGGGTCGGGGGGGCTGGAAACACCATATATTTT.

The chain joins TRBV27 to TRBJ2-1; possible D gene TRBD1, 5 bases. Germline-derived CDR1 and CDR2 are MNHEY and SMNVEV (reference sequence). V lost 3 bases and J 6 bases, leaving 6 bases between the germline ends. The CDR3 is 12 amino acids. CDR3 protein: CASSLTANEQFF. In DNA, the CDR3 is TGTGCCAGCAGTTTGACAGCCAATGAGCAGTTCTTC.

The chain employs TRBV9 and TRBJ1-3, with TRBD1 matching 8 bases. The CDR3 consists of 19 residues. Per germline, CDR1 SGDLS and CDR2 YYNGEE. Unmatched junction bases numbered 16, after V lost 4 bases and J lost 1 base. CDR3 sequence: CASSTPHPRTGKSGNTIYF. CDR3 DNA sequence: TGTGCCAGCAGCACTCCTCACCCCCGGACAGGGAAATCTGGAAACACCATATATTTT.

The chain combines TRBV7-9 with TRBJ2-7; unclear D gene. Germline V CDR1 and CDR2: SEHNR, FQNEAQ (reference sequence). The CDR3 is made up of 13 amino acids. Trimming removed 1 base from V and 5 bases from J, with 9 bases in between. CDR3 in amino acids: CASSLDDFHEQYF. CDR3 nucleotide sequence: TGTGCCAGCAGCTTAGACGACTTCCACGAGCAGTACTTC.

The chain is built from TRBV7-2 and TRBJ1-5; D not resolved. Deletions cut 4 bases from V and 8 bases from J, with 12 bases between. Germline CDR1 and CDR2: SGHTA and FQGNSA. CDR3 length: 13 residues. Here the CDR3 DNA reads TGTGCCAGCAGCTCCGAGGGTGGGAAGCCCCAGCATTTT. Its protein is CASSSEGGKPQHF.

The chain uses TRBV7-2 and TRBJ2-7; 16 nucleotides line up with TRBD2. Losses at the gene ends were 5 bases for V and 3 bases for J; bases not matched to a gene: 4. In germline, CDR1 is SGHTA, CDR2 FQGNSA. The CDR3 totals 16 residues. CDR3 nucleotides: TGTGCCAGCAGCCCCGGGACTAGCGGGAGGGACTACGAGCAGTACTTC. Translating gives CASSPGTSGRDYEQYF.

This rearrangement joins TRBV6-6 to TRBJ1-5; 7 bases fit TRBD1. Germline CDR1 MNHNY, CDR2 SVGAGI (reference sequence). J gave up 2 bases and V 6 bases, and 7 bases lay outside the gene matches. CDR3 length equals 15 residues. The DNA for the CDR3 is TGTGCCAGCAGCTCGGCAGGGGGAGGCAATCAGCCCCAGCATTTT. Its translation is CASSSAGGGNQPQHF.

The V and J genes are TRBV5-4 and TRBJ1-3; D perhaps matches TRBD1 (5 bases). The CDR3 loop spans 17 amino acids. The germline CDR1 and CDR2 sequences are SGHNT and YYREEE (reference sequence). Trimming pared 1 base from V and 0 bases from J, leaving 14 bases between. This CDR3 is CASSLKGRDYSGNTIYF. DNA of the CDR3: TGTGCCAGCAGCTTGAAAGGCAGGGACTACTCTGGAAACACCATATATTTT. Filled out from reference TRBV5-4 and TRBJ1-3, the complete variable domain reads ETGVTQSPTHLIKTRGQQVTLRCSSQSGHNTVSWYQQALGQGPQFIFQYYREEENGRGNFPPRFSGLQFPNYSSELNVNALELDDSALYLCASSLKGRDYSGNTIYFGEGSWLTVV.

V is TRBV28 and J is TRBJ2-4; 7 bases are shared with TRBD1. Germline V CDR1 and CDR2: MDHEN, SYDVKM. V gave up 3 bases and J gave up 0 bases; unmatched junction bases: 17. The CDR3 loop spans 20 amino acids. The CDR3 sequence is CASSFPTGTVLPLAKNIQYF. For the CDR3, the DNA is TGTGCCAGCAGTTTCCCAACCGGGACAGTTCTTCCCCTAGCCAAAAACATTCAGTACTTC.

The rearrangement uses TRBV6-4 and TRBJ2-3; D is perhaps TRBD1 (6 bases). The V end was cut by 4 bases, the J end by 0 bases, with 11 bases between. The CDR3 sequence is 15 residues long. Germline V gives CDR1 MRHNA, CDR2 SNTAGT. The CDR3 sequence: CASSVQQGSTDTQYF. The CDR3 coding sequence is TGTGCCAGCAGTGTCCAACAGGGTAGCACAGATACGCAGTATTTT.

This sequence joins TRBV6-4 and TRBJ1-1; D is possibly TRBD1 (5 bases). Per the germline V gene, CDR1 is MRHNA and CDR2 is SNTAGT. Deletions cut 0 bases from V and 4 bases from J, with 12 bases between. The CDR3 runs to 15 residues. The CDR3 spells CASSDSQGGGTEAFF. CDR3 in DNA: TGTGCCAGCAGTGACTCCCAGGGAGGAGGCACTGAAGCTTTCTTT.

The chain combines TRBV7-2 with TRBJ1-1; D remains unclear. V lost 5 bases and J lost 0, with 13 bases in between. The CDR3 has 15 residues. Germline CDR1 SGHTA, CDR2 FQGNSA. The CDR3 sequence is CASSPRVSMNTEAFF. The CDR3 DNA follows: TGTGCCAGCAGCCCACGAGTAAGCATGAACACTGAAGCTTTCTTT.

This clone was detected once. This sequence joins TRBV7-2 and TRBJ2-2, with a tentative D call TRBD1 (5 bases). The CDR3 loop spans 15 amino acids. Germline V CDR1 and CDR2: SGHTA, FQGNSA. V dropped 2 bases and J dropped 3 bases, with 10 bases sitting between them. Here the CDR3 reads CASSLRTGDTGELFF. DNA for the CDR3: TGTGCCAGCAGCTTACGAACAGGCGACACCGGGGAGCTGTTTTTT.

The CDR3 spells CASSPEAVGREQFF. CDR3 in DNA: TGCGCCAGCAGCCCCGAAGCGGTGGGCCGCGAGCAGTTCTTC. The chain carries TRBV5-1 and TRBJ2-1; tentatively, D is TRBD2 (5 bases). The length of the CDR3 is 14 residues. V gave up 4 bases and J gave up 10 bases, with 18 bases separating them. CDR1 and CDR2 (germline): SGHRS, YFSETQ.